These 15 T cell receptor beta chains came from one sample sequenced in a study of T cells in Graves' hyperthyroidism and ophthalmopathy. Regions amplified from RNA transcripts were the TCR beta CDR3 regions. During a first-round RT-PCR of the TCR CDR3, the HTBI primer set was used. TCRdb reprocessed the multiplex PCR reads with MiXCR, giving one entry per CDR3 protein. The sample comprises around 380,000 distinct CDR3 sequences, about 13% of which are singletons, and 20% rests with the top ten. The sequencing sample was made of blood. The origin of the receptors is a young man with Graves' hyperthyroidism that later progressed to Graves' ophthalmopathy.

The V gene is TRBV4-1, the J gene TRBJ2-7; TRBD2 might be the D (5 bases). Germline V lookup: CDR1 MGHRA, CDR2 YSYEKL. V lost 3 bases and J lost 3, with 27 bases in between. This CDR3 comprises 19 residues. CDR3 sequence (DNA): TGCGCCAGCAGCCAGCTTCTAGTGACGTCCACGGCGGGCCACTACGAGCAGTACTTC. Translation: CASSQLLVTSTAGHYEQYF.

Many counts were recorded for this clonotype. The chain joins TRBV12-3 or TRBV12-4 to TRBJ2-5, with D perhaps TRBD1 (6 bases). This CDR3 region has 15 residues. Trimming stripped 6 bases from V and 0 bases from J, with 14 bases between. CDR3 nucleotides: TGTGCCAGCAGCAAACACGGACAGAACCAAGAGACCCAGTACTTC. Amino acids: CASSKHGQNQETQYF.

In this sample, this clonotype turned up many times. The rearrangement joins TRBV7-2 to TRBJ2-7, with D hard to call. This CDR3 contains 11 residues. Germline lookup yields CDR1 SGHTA and CDR2 FQGNSA. V gave up 0 bases and J gave up 7 bases, with 4 bases separating them. CDR3 in amino acids: CASSLAWEQYF. In nucleotides, the CDR3 is TGTGCCAGCAGCTTAGCGTGGGAGCAGTACTTC.

CDR3 loop: CASSLTDTPLRGYTF. The CDR3 DNA reads TGTGCCAGCAGCTTGACGGACACCCCGTTGCGTGGCTACACCTTC. The chain combines TRBV13 with TRBJ1-2; D possibly corresponds to TRBD1 (5 bases). This CDR3 has 15 amino acids. The germline V gene has CDR1 PRHDT and CDR2 FYEKMQ (reference sequence). V gave up 3 bases and J gave up 7 bases, with 18 bases separating them. Based on the CDR3 plus reference TRBV13 and TRBJ1-2, the full variable domain is AAGVIQSPRHLIKEKRETATLKCYPIPRHDTVYWYQQGPGQDPQFLISFYEKMQSDKGSIPDRFSAQQFSDYHSELNMSSLELGDSALYFCASSLTDTPLRGYTFGSGTRLTVV.

This clonotype was recorded at least ten times. The J gene is TRBJ1-2, the V gene TRBV7-9, with 11 bases fitting TRBD1. Trimming removed 1 base from V and 5 bases from J; junction bases left unmatched: 9. There are 17 residues in the CDR3. Looked up from germline, CDR1 is SEHNR and CDR2 is FQNEAQ (reference sequence). The CDR3 nucleotides are TGTGCCAGCAGCTTAGGCCGGACAGGGGGCCCGCAATATGGCTACACCTTC. Translation gives CASSLGRTGGPQYGYTF.

The rearrangement uses TRBV11-2 and TRBJ2-3, with D perhaps given as TRBD1 or TRBD2 (6 bases each). With 1 base removed from V and 4 bases from J, the gap between germline ends came to 12 bases. This CDR3 is built from 15 residues. Germline CDR1 reads SGHAT; CDR2 reads FQNNGV. This chain's CDR3 is CASSLGRRGADTQYF. The CDR3 bases are TGTGCCAGCAGCTTAGGTCGGAGGGGGGCAGATACGCAGTATTTT.

This clonotype was found many times. The chain joins TRBV30 to TRBJ2-4; D not resolved. The CDR3 extends over 13 amino acids. CDR1 is GTSNPN, CDR2 SVGIG, per germline (reference sequence). Trimming removed 5 bases at V and 0 bases at J, with 8 bases between. The CDR3 loop reads CAWGDGAKNIQYF. DNA of the CDR3: TGTGCCTGGGGTGACGGAGCCAAAAACATTCAGTACTTC.

This clonotype was seen a few times. V gene TRBV27 combines with J gene TRBJ2-2; 10 bases are shared with TRBD2. CDR3 length: 14 amino acids. CDR1 and CDR2 from the germline V gene are MNHEY and SMNVEV (reference sequence). J gave up 5 bases and V 6 bases, and 3 bases lay outside the gene matches. CDR3 protein: CASRLAGATGELFF. Here the CDR3 DNA reads TGTGCCAGCAGGCTAGCGGGGGCGACCGGGGAGCTGTTTTTT.

The CDR3 DNA reads TGCGCCAGCAGCTTGGCAAATCGGACACCGGGAAACACCATATATTTT. As protein: CASSLANRTPGNTIYF. The chain links TRBV5-1 to TRBJ1-3, with D possibly matching TRBD1 (5 bases). Germline V gene sequence: CDR1 SGHRS, CDR2 YFSETQ. Trimming stripped 0 bases from V and 4 bases from J, with 14 bases between. This CDR3 is built from 16 residues.

This clonotype occurred a few times. This may be a read error, as it is one base from a much larger clone. V is TRBV24-1 and J is TRBJ1-1; TRBD1 matches at 8 bases. Unmatched junction bases numbered 14, after V lost 12 bases and J lost 6 bases. This CDR3 comprises 14 residues. The germline V gene encodes CDR1 KGHDR and CDR2 SFDVKD. The CDR3 sequence is CAAESGGGGAEAFF. As DNA, the CDR3 is TGTGCCGCCGAGTCAGGGGGCGGGGGAGCTGAAGCTTTCTTT.

This clonotype was picked up a small number of times. The rearrangement links TRBV14 to TRBJ2-7; no clear D. Deletions cut 1 base from V and 9 bases from J, with 7 bases between. The CDR3 runs to 11 residues. Germline loops: CDR1 SGHDN, CDR2 FVKESK. CDR3 nucleotides: TGTGCCAGCAGCCAAGGGGGTAGGCAGTACTTC. It is translated as CASSQGGRQYF.

There are a few counts of this clonotype. The junction departs from germline at one end; a sequencing error may be responsible. This rearrangement joins TRBV28 to TRBJ2-7; 8 nucleotides match TRBD2. CDR1 is MDHEN and CDR2 is SYDVKM in the germline V gene. The CDR3 extends over 14 amino acids. Here the CDR3 reads CASTRGGSSYEQYF. DNA for the CDR3: TGTGCAAGCACTCGGGGGGGGAGCTCCTACGAGCAGTACTTC.

This clonotype was found a few times. This chain connects TRBV11-2 to TRBJ2-7; 11 bases are shared with TRBD1. Germline CDR1 is SGHAT and CDR2 is FQNNGV. V dropped 3 bases and J dropped 4; count of bases not matched to a gene: 5. This CDR3 is 15 amino acids long. The CDR3 DNA reads as TGTGCCAGCAGCTTCTCCGGGACAGGGGGATACGAGCAGTACTTC. Translating it yields CASSFSGTGGYEQYF.

This clonotype was counted between two and nine times. The V call is TRBV20-1, the J call TRBJ1-3; D uncertain. CDR3 length equals 13 residues. Germline V lookup: CDR1 DFQATT, CDR2 SNEGSKA (reference sequence). The V end was cut by 4 bases, the J end by 2 bases, with 9 bases between. The CDR3 coding sequence is TGCAGTGCTACGGGCTTCCCTGGAAACACCATATATTTT. Residues: CSATGFPGNTIYF.

This clonotype was seen at least ten times. The rearrangement links TRBV5-5 to TRBJ2-7; 7 nucleotides align to TRBD1. Germline assignment: CDR1 SGHKS and CDR2 YYEKEE (reference sequence). The CDR3 has 16 residues. Unmatched junction bases numbered 9, after V lost 0 bases and J lost 3 bases. In DNA form, the CDR3 reads TGTGCCAGCAGCTTGGACCCGGGACAGATCATCTACGAGCAGTACTTC. Residues: CASSLDPGQIIYEQYF.